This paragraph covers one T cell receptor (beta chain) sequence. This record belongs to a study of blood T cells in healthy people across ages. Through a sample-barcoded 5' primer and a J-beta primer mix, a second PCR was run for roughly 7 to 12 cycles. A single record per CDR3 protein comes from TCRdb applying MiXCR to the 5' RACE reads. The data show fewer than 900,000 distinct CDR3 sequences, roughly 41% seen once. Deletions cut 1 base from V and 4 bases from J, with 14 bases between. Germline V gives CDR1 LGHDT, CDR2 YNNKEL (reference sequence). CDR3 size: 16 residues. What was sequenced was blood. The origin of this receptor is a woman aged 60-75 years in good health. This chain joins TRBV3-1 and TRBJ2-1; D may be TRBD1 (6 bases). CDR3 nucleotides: TGTGCCAGCAGCCAAGGGTTCGGGCAGGGGTACAATGAGCAGTTCTTC. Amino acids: CASSQGFGQGYNEQFF.